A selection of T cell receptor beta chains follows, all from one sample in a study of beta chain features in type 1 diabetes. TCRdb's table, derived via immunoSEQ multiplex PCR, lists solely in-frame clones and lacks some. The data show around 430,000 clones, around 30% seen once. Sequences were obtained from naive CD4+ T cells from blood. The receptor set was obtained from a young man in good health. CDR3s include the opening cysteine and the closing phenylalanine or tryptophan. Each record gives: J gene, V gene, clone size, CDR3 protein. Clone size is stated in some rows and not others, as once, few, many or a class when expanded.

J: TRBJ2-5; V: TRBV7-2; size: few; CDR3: CASSFSGTQYF
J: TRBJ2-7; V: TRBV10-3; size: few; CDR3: CATRDNYEQYF
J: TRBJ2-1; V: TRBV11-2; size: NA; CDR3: CASSQLAGGINEQFF
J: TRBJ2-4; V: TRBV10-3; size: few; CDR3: CAISRDSQNIQYF
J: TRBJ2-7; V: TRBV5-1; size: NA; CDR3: CASSWGTSGSHEQYF
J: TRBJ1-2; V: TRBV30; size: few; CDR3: CAWSAGIDYGYTF
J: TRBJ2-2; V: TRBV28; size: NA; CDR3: CASSRQRGPNTGELFF
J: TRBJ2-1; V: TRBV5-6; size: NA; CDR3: CASSWRTLHNEQFF
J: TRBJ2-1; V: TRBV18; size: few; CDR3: CASSPLREEQFF
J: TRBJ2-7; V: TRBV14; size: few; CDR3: CASSQVGQGRHEQYF
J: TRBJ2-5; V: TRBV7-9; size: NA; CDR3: CASSHIPGQEEETQYF
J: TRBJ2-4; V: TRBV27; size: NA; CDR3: CASMGLADKNIQYF
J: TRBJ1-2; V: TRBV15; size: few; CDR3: CATSRDRDHGYTF
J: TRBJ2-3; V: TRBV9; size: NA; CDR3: CASSATSAITDTQYF
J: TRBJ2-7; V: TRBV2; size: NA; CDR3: CATASGTGEYEQYF
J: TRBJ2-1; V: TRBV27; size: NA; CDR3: CASRTSGAYKQFF
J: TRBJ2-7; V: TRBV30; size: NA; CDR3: CAWSSPRDSYEQYF
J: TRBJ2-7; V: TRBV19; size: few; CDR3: CASSVELAGFFSYEQYF
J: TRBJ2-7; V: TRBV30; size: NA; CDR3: CAWNGDSYEQYF
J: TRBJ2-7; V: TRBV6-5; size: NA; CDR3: CASSRLTGPYEQYF
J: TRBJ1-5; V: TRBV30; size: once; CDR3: CAWNRDGVGPQHF
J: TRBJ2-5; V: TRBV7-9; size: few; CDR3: CASSIRGGVQTQYF
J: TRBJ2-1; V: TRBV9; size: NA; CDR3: CASSVALSSEQFF
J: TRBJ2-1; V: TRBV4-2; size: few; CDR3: CASSQEGTGSNEQFF
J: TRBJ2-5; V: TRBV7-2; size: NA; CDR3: CASSSPPGQTVETQYF
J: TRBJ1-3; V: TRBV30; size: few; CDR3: CAWSRQARGHTIYF
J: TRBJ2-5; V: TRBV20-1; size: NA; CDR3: CSILTQETQYF
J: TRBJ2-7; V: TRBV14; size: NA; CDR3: CASSQDLGEAPSYEQYF
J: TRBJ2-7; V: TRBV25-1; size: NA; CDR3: CASSAGTGNHEQYF
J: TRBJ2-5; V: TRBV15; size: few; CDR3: CATSSPGTGVETQYF
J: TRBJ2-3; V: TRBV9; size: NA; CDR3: CASSSVGQSGTDTQYF
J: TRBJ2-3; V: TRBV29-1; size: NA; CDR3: CSLVDRASTDTQYF
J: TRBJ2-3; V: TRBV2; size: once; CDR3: CASNGGSGDTQYF
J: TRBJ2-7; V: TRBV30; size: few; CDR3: CAWSAELAYEQYF
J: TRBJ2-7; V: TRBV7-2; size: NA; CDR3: CASSPTGTSGPYEQYF
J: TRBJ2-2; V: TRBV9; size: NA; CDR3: CASSVEVAGVTGELFF
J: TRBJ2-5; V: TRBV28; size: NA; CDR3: CASRATGQETQYF
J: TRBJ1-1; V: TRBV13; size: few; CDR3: CASYGKDRDTEAFF
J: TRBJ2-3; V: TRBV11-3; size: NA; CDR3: CASSLGDTGTDTQYF
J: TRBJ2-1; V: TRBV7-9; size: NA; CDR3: CASSLGNNEQFF
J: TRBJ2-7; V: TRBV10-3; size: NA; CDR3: CAISESAGQYF
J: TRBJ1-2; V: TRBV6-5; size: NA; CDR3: CASRDFRGGGYTF
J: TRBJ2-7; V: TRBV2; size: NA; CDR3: CASSGQFEQYF
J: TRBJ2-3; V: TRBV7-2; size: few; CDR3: CASSPGLAGAITDTQYF
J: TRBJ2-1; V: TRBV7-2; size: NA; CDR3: CASSPKAEQFF
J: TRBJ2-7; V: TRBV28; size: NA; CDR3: CASSFRSGSSYEQYF
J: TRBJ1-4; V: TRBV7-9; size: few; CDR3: CASSLDSRNEKLFF
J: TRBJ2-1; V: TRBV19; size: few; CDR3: CASSTGTSNEQFF
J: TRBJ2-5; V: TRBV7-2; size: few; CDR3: CASSLVRGVETQYF
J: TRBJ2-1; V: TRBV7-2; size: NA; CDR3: CASSLPAGEAGNEQFF
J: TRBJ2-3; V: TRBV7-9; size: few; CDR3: CASRRSSGAGDTQYF
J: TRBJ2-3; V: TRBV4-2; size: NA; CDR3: CASSQVGAGYTDTQYF